This TCR beta chain was recorded in a study of beta chain features in type 1 diabetes. Background on the study: The examined sorted cells totaled about 98 million across samples.

This CDR3 has 19 amino acids. V was pared by 4 bases and J by 3 bases, with 19 bases of the junction left unmatched. From germline, CDR1 is SGHDT and CDR2 YYEEEE. Expressed TCRB transcripts were sequenced after all isolated RNA was converted to cDNA. Sequencing used immunoSEQ multiplex PCR; TCRdb keeps in-frame clones, though not all of them. The sample lists about 53,000 clones, 60% to 70% occurring once. The authors sorted CD4+ naive, central memory, regulatory and stem cell-like memory cells via CD45RO/CCR7/CD25/CD127/CD95/CD27. In regard to this clone: Its antigen is not known.

General study points: Sampled from patients, naive, central memory and Treg TCRB repertoires appeared more similar than those sampled from healthy donors. Significant though moderate, a shortening of TCRB CDR3s appeared in all four CD4+ subsets of Type 1 diabetes patients. PCR could preferentially amplify shorter templates, alike in patients and controls.

The TCR was taken from a woman aged 25 to 39 with type 1 diabetes. The specimen was stem cell memory CD4+ T cells from blood. The V and J genes are TRBV5-6 and TRBJ2-7; 10 positions agree with TRBD2. This CDR3 is CASSGPGLASRRWVYEQYF. The CDR3 nucleotides are TGTGCCAGCAGCGGACCGGGACTAGCGTCTCGGAGGTGGGTCTACGAGCAGTACTTC.